A selection of T cell receptor beta chains follows, all from one sample in a study of vaccination and CD4 T cells after COVID-19. What these receptors recognize is not known. In TCRdb, the PCR reads were re-called with MiXCR into one record per CDR3 protein. The sample includes more than 20,000 distinct CDR3 sequences, less than 35% seen only once; the top ten take 9.5% to 12%. Sample: CD4+ T cells from blood, cultured in vitro, taken about 7 months after SARS-CoV-2 vaccination. Receptors were obtained from a human donor who had recovered from COVID-19. Each CDR3 is given with its conserved first and last residue. Fields, in order: clone size, V gene, J gene, D gene, CDR3 protein, CDR3 DNA. A D gene is named only where the DNA matches it firmly. A clone size is listed for some rows: how often the clone was seen (once, few, many), or a class if it is expanded.

>few|TRBV20-1|TRBJ2-3|TRBD2
CSALEASGSGADTQYF
TGCAGTGCATTGGAAGCTAGCGGGAGTGGGGCAGATACGCAGTATTTT
>few|TRBV7-8|TRBJ1-2|NA
CASSLFLGRDNYGYTF
TGTGCCAGCAGCTTATTCCTTGGAAGGGATAACTATGGCTACACCTTC
>NA|TRBV11-2|TRBJ1-5|NA
CTSSLAGLWPQHF
TGTACCAGCAGCTTAGCCGGTCTGTGGCCCCAGCATTTT
>NA|TRBV7-2|TRBJ2-1|NA
CASSFGPSNEQFF
TGTGCCAGCAGCTTCGGACCCAGCAATGAGCAGTTCTTC
>NA|TRBV20-1|TRBJ2-1|NA
CSASGGKGTYNEQFF
TGCAGTGCTAGTGGAGGGAAGGGGACCTACAATGAGCAGTTCTTC
>few|TRBV2|TRBJ2-5|TRBD1
CASSTGGWETQYF
TGTGCCAGCAGTACAGGGGGCTGGGAGACCCAGTACTTC
>NA|TRBV7-6|TRBJ1-1|TRBD1
CASSSRQGGNTEAFF
TGTGCCAGCAGCTCGCGACAGGGTGGGAACACTGAAGCTTTCTTT
>NA|TRBV2|TRBJ1-2|NA
CASMAGVYGYTF
TGTGCCAGCATGGCAGGGGTCTATGGCTACACCTTC
>few|TRBV10-3|TRBJ1-1|NA
CAIQTPENTEAFF
TGTGCCATCCAGACCCCAGAGAACACTGAAGCTTTCTTT
>NA|TRBV20-1|TRBJ2-5|TRBD1
CSAAPGTGEEETQYF
TGCAGTGCTGCTCCCGGGACAGGGGAAGAAGAGACCCAGTACTTC
>NA|TRBV6-1|TRBJ2-3|NA
CASSDRGTSGDTQYF
TGTGCCAGCAGTGACAGGGGAACGTCGGGAGATACGCAGTATTTT
>NA|TRBV6-1|TRBJ2-3|NA
CASRVNSATDTQYF
TGTGCCAGCAGGGTTAATAGCGCCACAGATACGCAGTATTTT
>NA|TRBV4-1|TRBJ1-1|NA
CASSQDLEGGAFF
TGCGCCAGCAGCCAAGATCTGGAAGGGGGAGCTTTCTTT
>few|TRBV10-3|TRBJ2-7|NA
CAISDYSRIGEQYF
TGTGCCATCAGTGATTATAGTCGGATAGGCGAGCAGTACTTC
>NA|TRBV10-3|TRBJ2-1|TRBD2
CAIRETSGGSNEQFF
TGTGCCATCAGGGAAACTAGCGGGGGGTCCAATGAGCAGTTCTTC
>NA|TRBV28|TRBJ2-7|TRBD1
CASSLLFGTATGEQYF
TGTGCCAGCAGTTTACTCTTCGGGACAGCGACTGGTGAGCAGTACTTC
>NA|TRBV11-2|TRBJ2-3|NA
CASSFSASTDTQYF
TGTGCCAGCAGCTTTAGCGCGAGCACAGATACGCAGTATTTT
>NA|TRBV5-6|TRBJ1-5|NA
CASSLAGGANQPQHF
TGTGCCAGCAGCTTGGCCGGGGGAGCTAATCAGCCCCAGCATTTT
>many|TRBV20-1|TRBJ2-3|NA
CSARAASTDTQYF
TGCAGTGCTAGAGCGGCTAGCACAGATACGCAGTATTTT
>few|TRBV24-1|TRBJ1-2|NA
CATSDPFDYGYTF
TGTGCCACCAGTGATCCCTTTGATTACGGCTACACCTTC
>NA|TRBV11-2|TRBJ2-5|NA
CASSKGPNQETQYF
TGTGCCAGCAGCAAAGGCCCAAACCAAGAGACCCAGTACTTC
>NA|TRBV4-3|TRBJ2-1|TRBD2
CASSAAGGRYNEQFF
TGCGCCAGCTCGGCCGCGGGGGGAAGGTACAATGAGCAGTTCTTC
>NA|TRBV18|TRBJ2-1|TRBD2
CASSPRPAGGWNEQFF
TGTGCCAGCTCACCAAGGCCAGCGGGGGGGTGGAATGAGCAGTTCTTC
>medium-sized|TRBV6-1|TRBJ1-2|TRBD1
CASWTGNYGYTF
TGTGCCAGCTGGACAGGGAACTATGGCTACACCTTC
>few|TRBV6-1|TRBJ1-2|TRBD1
CASREGQGANGYTF
TGTGCCAGCAGGGAGGGACAGGGGGCGAATGGCTACACCTTC
>few|TRBV6-1|TRBJ1-2|TRBD1
CASSDPGQNYGYTF
TGTGCCAGCAGTGACCCGGGACAGAACTATGGCTACACCTTC
>NA|TRBV24-1|TRBJ2-3|TRBD2
CATSDTGTSGRYTDTQYF
TGTGCCACCAGTGATACCGGGACTAGCGGGAGGTACACAGATACGCAGTATTTT
>NA|TRBV6-1|TRBJ2-5|NA
CASNTGTLTQETQYF
TGTGCCAGCAATACAGGGACTCTAACTCAAGAGACCCAGTACTTC
>NA|TRBV6-1|TRBJ2-3|NA
CASSEVAGGVTDTQYF
TGTGCCAGCAGTGAAGTGGCAGGGGGGGTGACAGATACGCAGTATTTT
>NA|TRBV15|TRBJ2-5|NA
CATSRVKAGTSRETQYF
TGTGCCACCAGCAGAGTGAAGGCGGGGACCTCCCGGGAGACCCAGTACTTC